This T cell receptor beta chain was recovered during a study of blood T cell repertoires in COVID-19. Study details: The origin of the acute and convalescent COVID-19 samples was the United States, Italy and Spain.

Assay: immunoSEQ multiplex PCR; the TCRdb copy retains only in-frame clones and omits some. Here the sample spans over 150,000 clones, more than 80% being singletons. This TCR was recovered from a man aged 45-65 years with acute or convalescent COVID-19. The sequencing input was peripheral blood.

This CDR3 is CASSPGTGQTYEQYF. In nucleotides, the CDR3 is TGTGCCAGCAGCCCAGGTACGGGACAGACCTACGAGCAGTACTTC. V and J are TRBV7-6 and TRBJ2-7; 7 nucleotides align to TRBD1. This CDR3 is 15 amino acids long. CDR1 and CDR2 (germline): SGHVS, FNYEAQ. V gave up 5 bases and J gave up 2 bases; unmatched junction bases: 9.